This record covers a single TCR beta chain. V was shortened by 4 bases and J by 4 bases, with 20 bases between the two germline ends. This CDR3 contains 16 residues. Germline-derived CDR1 and CDR2 are SGHKS and YYEKEE (reference sequence). In the original analysis: Estimates of nucleated cell counts were drawn from the amplification of reference gene primers. Only in-frame clones appear in the TCRdb table, and some are missing; sequencing was by immunoSEQ multiplex PCR. From that table come the V and J calls and clone size; the DNA was used to work out D and trimming. The sample consists of approximately 150,000 clones, 85% to 95% of them appearing once. This sample was included in a study of blood T cell repertoires in COVID-19. Study summary: Acute-phase and convalescent COVID-19 samples originated in the United States, Italy and Spain. T cells, B-cell-depleted T cells, or PBMCs provided the cDNA or gDNA that served as material.

The sequencing sample was made of peripheral blood. The receptor was isolated from a woman aged 55-75 years with COVID-19, enrolled during active disease. V and J are TRBV5-5 and TRBJ1-2; weak D call: TRBD1 (6 bases). The DNA of the CDR3 is TGTGCCAGCAGCCAGATTGGACAGCCCGGGGCCTATGGCTACACCTTC. This gives the protein CASSQIGQPGAYGYTF.